This T cell receptor beta chain originates from a study of blood T cell repertoires in COVID-19. The method was immunoSEQ multiplex PCR; TCRdb's version includes in-frame clones alone and lacks a portion of them. The sample shows 250,000 to 350,000 clones, around 88% of them seen only once. CDR1 SQVTM and CDR2 ANQGSEA come from the germline V gene. CDR3 length: 11 residues. Trimming cost V 5 bases and J 6 bases; bases outside gene matches: 3. Sequencing was carried out using peripheral blood. The receptor's source is a woman younger than 45 who had recovered from COVID-19. This chain uses TRBV29-1 with TRBJ1-2; 7 positions agree with TRBD1. CDR3 residues: CSVTQGNGYTF. The CDR3 region has the DNA TGCAGCGTTACACAGGGGAATGGCTACACCTTC.